Listed below are T cell receptor beta chains from one sample, sequenced in a study of blood T cell repertoires in COVID-19. TCRdb's copy holds only in-frame clones and misses some; the assay was immunoSEQ multiplex PCR. Of around 140,000 clones listed, around four fifths are singletons. The sample taken for sequencing was PBMCs or T cells enriched from blood (not recorded which). The receptor source for this set is a woman aged 50 to 60 with acute COVID-19. Both conserved end residues are part of each CDR3. The order of the fields is V gene, J gene, clone size, D gene, CDR3 protein, CDR3 DNA. The D gene is left open where the match is weak. A row's size may be missing; if present it is once, few, many or a size class.

>TRBV3-1/TRBV3-2|TRBJ2-7|few|TRBD1
CASSPFRGPYEQYF
TGTGCCAGCAGCCCTTTCAGGGGGCCCTACGAGCAGTACTTC
>TRBV15|TRBJ1-4|NA|TRBD1
CATSRDGDRFF
TGTGCCACCAGCAGAGATGGGGACAGGTTTTTT
>TRBV5-1|TRBJ1-3|NA|TRBD1
CASSHGQGMGNTIYF
TGCGCCAGCAGCCATGGACAGGGGATGGGAAACACCATATATTTT
>TRBV7-2|TRBJ2-7|once|TRBD2
CASSLPSGSNEQYF
TGTGCCAGCAGCTTACCTAGCGGGAGTAACGAGCAGTACTTC
>TRBV7-9|TRBJ2-7|NA|NA
CASTPGTYEQYF
TGTGCCAGCACCCCCGGGACCTACGAGCAGTACTTC
>TRBV25-1|TRBJ1-3|NA|NA
CASSDAGFGNTIYF
TGTGCCAGCAGTGACGCGGGGTTTGGAAACACCATATATTTT
>TRBV5-1|TRBJ2-7|NA|TRBD1
CASRPGQERGHEQYF
TGCGCCAGCAGACCCGGACAGGAAAGGGGCCACGAGCAGTACTTC
>TRBV30|TRBJ1-5|NA|NA
CAWSGTTDQPQHF
TGTGCCTGGAGTGGGACAACGGATCAGCCCCAGCATTTT
>TRBV5-4|TRBJ2-3|NA|TRBD2
CASSFRLAGADTQYF
TGTGCCAGCAGCTTCCGACTAGCGGGAGCGGATACGCAGTATTTT
>TRBV28|TRBJ1-5|NA|NA
CASSSRVQRAQPQHF
TGTGCCAGCAGTTCGAGGGTCCAGAGAGCTCAGCCCCAGCATTTT
>TRBV6-5|TRBJ1-1|NA|TRBD1
CASSPGTGANTEAFF
TGTGCCAGCAGCCCCGGGACAGGGGCGAACACTGAAGCTTTCTTT
>TRBV30|TRBJ1-1|once|NA
CAWRETGNTEAFF
TGTGCCTGGAGGGAAACAGGGAACACTGAAGCTTTCTTT
>TRBV27|TRBJ2-3|NA|TRBD2
CASSTQEIAGETDTQYF
TGTGCCAGCAGTACCCAAGAAATAGCGGGAGAAACAGATACGCAGTATTTT